Following are 15 T cell receptor beta chains from one sample sequenced in a study of beta chain features in type 1 diabetes. Investigators reverse transcribed all isolated RNA, so they sequenced expressed TCRB transcripts. Measured with immunoSEQ multiplex PCR; TCRdb has only the in-frame clones, and not every one. Found here are about 340,000 clones, approximately 15% of them singletons; the top ten hold roughly 0.015%. These receptors have no known antigen. Study observations and caveats: Researchers report that Type 1 diabetes patients had moderately but significantly shorter TCRB CDR3s across all four CD4+ subsets.

Sequences were obtained from naive CD4+ T cells from blood. The receptors derive from a woman under 30 with type 1 diabetes.

This sequence joins TRBV4-2 and TRBJ1-2; 9 positions match TRBD1. V lost 0 bases, J lost 5 bases, and 13 bases stayed unmatched. The CDR3 runs 18 residues. The germline V gene has CDR1 LGHNA and CDR2 YNFKEQ. The CDR3 region is CASSQDAYGDRELYGYTF. In DNA form, the CDR3 reads TGTGCCAGCAGCCAAGATGCGTATGGGGACAGGGAACTTTATGGCTACACCTTC.

V is TRBV11-2 and J is TRBJ2-7; TRBD2 agrees at 11 bases. Germline trimming cut 4 bases from V and 2 bases from J; bases unmatched to any gene: 7. This CDR3 region has 16 residues. Germline CDR1 and CDR2: SGHAT and FQNNGV. The CDR3 sequence: CASSWGSSGRTYEQYV. The CDR3 nucleotides read TGTGCCAGCAGCTGGGGGTCTAGCGGGAGGACCTACGAGCAGTACGTC.

This clone appeared a few times. This chain links TRBV5-1 with TRBJ2-3, with D possibly TRBD2 on 6 matching bases. The germline V gene encodes CDR1 SGHRS and CDR2 YFSETQ. V lost 0 bases and J lost 3, with 8 bases in between. CDR3 length: 14 amino acids. Written as DNA, the CDR3 is TGCGCCAGCAGCTTGGGAAGCGGGACAGATACGCAGTATTTT. Its protein is CASSLGSGTDTQYF.

This clone was detected only a few times. The CDR3 here is CASSPPAGPYEQYF. In DNA, the CDR3 is TGTGCCAGCTCACCACCAGCGGGACCCTACGAGCAGTACTTC. The rearrangement uses TRBV18 and TRBJ2-7, with TRBD2 matching over 7 bases. The J segment lost 2 bases and the V segment lost 0 bases, leaving 1 base of the junction unmatched. CDR3 size: 14 residues. Germline V gene sequence: CDR1 KGHSH, CDR2 LQKENI.

The rearrangement uses TRBV27 and TRBJ2-6; D unresolved. Germline V gives CDR1 MNHEY, CDR2 SMNVEV (reference sequence). Trimming removed 4 bases from V and 1 base from J, with 8 bases in between. The CDR3 runs 15 residues. CDR3: CASSSPVSGANVLTF. The CDR3 region has the DNA TGTGCCAGCAGTTCCCCCGTATCTGGGGCCAACGTCCTGACTTTC.

This clone has a single count. V gene TRBV2 combines with J gene TRBJ2-1; D is unclear. The germline V and J ends were trimmed by 3 bases and 1 base, with 7 bases remaining between them. The germline gives CDR1 SNHLY, CDR2 FYNNEI. This CDR3 comprises 14 residues. CDR3 in DNA: TGTGCCAGCAGTGACACAAGTTCCTACAATGAGCAGTTCTTC. Translated: CASSDTSSYNEQFF.

This clone was seen a few times. The chain joins TRBV7-2 to TRBJ2-7; 8 bases are shared with TRBD1. CDR3 length equals 14 residues. Looked up from germline, CDR1 is SGHTA and CDR2 is FQGNSA. Trimming at V came to 5 bases and at J to 2 bases, leaving 5 bases not matched to a gene. CDR3 sequence reads: CASSRDRSAYEQYF. CDR3 coding DNA: TGTGCCAGCAGCCGGGACAGGTCGGCCTACGAGCAGTACTTC.

This clone was seen only a few times. This chain links TRBV19 with TRBJ1-5, with 9 bases aligning to TRBD1. V trimming: 5 bases; J trimming: 5 bases; junction bases outside the gene matches: 7. This CDR3 has 15 residues. Germline V gene sequence: CDR1 LNHDA, CDR2 SQIVND (reference sequence). This CDR3 is CASSPPGQGYQPQHF. CDR3 DNA sequence: TGTGCCAGTAGTCCACCGGGACAGGGATATCAGCCCCAGCATTTT.

The CDR3 loop is CASSSAGSGNTIYF. As DNA, the CDR3 is TGTGCCAGCAGCTCTGCAGGGTCTGGAAACACCATATATTTT. The V and J genes are TRBV6-6 and TRBJ1-3, with a possible D match to TRBD1 (5 bases). The CDR3 extends over 14 amino acids. The V end lost 6 bases, the J end lost 1 base, and 10 bases lay between the germline ends. Germline assignment: CDR1 MNHNY and CDR2 SVGAGI (reference sequence).

This clone was detected only a few times. This sequence joins TRBV18 and TRBJ2-1; possible D gene TRBD2, 5 bases. This CDR3 is built from 14 residues. The germline V gene encodes CDR1 KGHSH and CDR2 LQKENI. The V gene lost 3 bases and the J gene lost 5 bases, with 11 bases spanning the gap. As DNA, the CDR3 is TGTGCCAGCTCACCCCTAGGAGCGGACAATGAGCAGTTCTTC. This gives the protein CASSPLGADNEQFF.

This clone has a handful of counts. For the CDR3, the DNA is TGTGCCAGCTCACCACCATGGCAGGGAAACACTGAAGCTTTCTTT. Its protein product is CASSPPWQGNTEAFF. The chain joins TRBV18 to TRBJ1-1; D may be TRBD1 (5 bases). The germline V gene encodes CDR1 KGHSH and CDR2 LQKENI. This CDR3 is 15 amino acids long. V was clipped by 0 bases and J by 2 bases, with 10 bases between them.

A word on this clone: The same CDR3 arises from other DNA sequences in this sample as well. The chain couples TRBV30 to TRBJ1-5; D not resolved. The CDR3 covers 13 residues. From germline, CDR1 is GTSNPN and CDR2 SVGIG (reference sequence). V lost 0 bases and J 1 base, leaving 4 bases between the germline ends. In nucleotides, the CDR3 is TGTGCCTGGAGTGTGAGAAGCAATCAGCCCCAGCATTTT. As protein: CAWSVRSNQPQHF. The variable domain in full, completed from reference TRBV30 and TRBJ1-5, reads SQTIHQWPATLVQPVGSPLSLECTVEGTSNPNLYWYRQAAGRGLQLLFYSVGIGQISSEVPQNLSASRPQDRQFILSSKKLLLSDSGFYLCAWSVRSNQPQHFGDGTRLSIL.

CDR3 amino acids: CAWRFRQVANYGYTF. As DNA, the CDR3 is TGTGCCTGGAGATTCAGACAGGTAGCTAACTATGGCTACACCTTC. The rearrangement uses TRBV30 and TRBJ1-2, with D possibly matching TRBD1 (6 bases). Germline V gene lookup returns CDR1 GTSNPN and CDR2 SVGIG (reference sequence). The CDR3 contains 15 residues. V dropped 3 bases and J dropped 0 bases, with 14 bases sitting between them.

The rearrangement joins TRBV7-2 to TRBJ2-1; 12 positions match TRBD2. Germline lookup yields CDR1 SGHTA and CDR2 FQGNSA. This CDR3 is built from 17 residues. Trimming took 5 bases from V and 6 from J; bases not matched to a gene: 11. The CDR3: CASSKGTSGLKVNEQFF. The CDR3 nucleotides are TGTGCCAGCAGCAAAGGGACTAGCGGGTTGAAAGTCAATGAGCAGTTCTTC.

This clone was seen a few times. The gene calls are TRBV29-1 and TRBJ1-1; no firm D call. Per germline, CDR1 SQVTM and CDR2 ANQGSEA. The germline V and J ends were trimmed by 4 bases and 4 bases, with 10 bases remaining between them. The CDR3 consists of 12 residues. CDR3 protein: CSVAFRGTEAFF. The CDR3 DNA reads as TGCAGCGTTGCCTTCCGAGGCACTGAAGCTTTCTTT.